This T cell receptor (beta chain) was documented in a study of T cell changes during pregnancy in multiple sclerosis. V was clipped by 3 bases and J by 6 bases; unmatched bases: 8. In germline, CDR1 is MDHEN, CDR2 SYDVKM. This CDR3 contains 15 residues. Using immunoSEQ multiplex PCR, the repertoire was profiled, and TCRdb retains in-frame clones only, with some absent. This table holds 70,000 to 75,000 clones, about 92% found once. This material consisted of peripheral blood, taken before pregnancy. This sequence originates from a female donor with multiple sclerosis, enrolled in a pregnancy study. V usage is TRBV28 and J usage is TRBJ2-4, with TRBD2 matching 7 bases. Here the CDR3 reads CASSFGWEGPNIQYF. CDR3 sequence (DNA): TGTGCCAGCAGTTTCGGGTGGGAGGGTCCAAACATTCAGTACTTC.